This TCR beta chain appears in the sequencing data of a study of post-analysis software for immune sequencing data. Overall study results and limits: Samples sharing a preparation batch grouped tightly together when assessed by F measure.

cDNA libraries of TCR beta carried unique molecular identifiers. It was from approximately 0.91 to 9.4 million T cells that 500,000 to 600,000 cDNA molecules came. MiXCR, run by TCRdb on the PCR reads, gives a single entry per CDR3 protein. The data hold roughly 620,000 distinct CDR3 sequences, with roughly 47% observed a single time. In regard to this clonotype: What it binds is not known.

Sequencing was done on a sample of blood. The TCR sequence derives from a girl under 18 with multiple sclerosis.

The CDR3 DNA is TGTGCCAGTCGTAAAAGGACAGACGCAAACCCGAACACTGAAGCTTTCTTT. Amino acids: CASRKRTDANPNTEAFF. The rearrangement links TRBV28 to TRBJ1-1; D possibly corresponds to TRBD1 (6 bases). The CDR3 has 17 residues. The germline CDR1 and CDR2 sequences are MDHEN and SYDVKM. V lost 9 bases and J lost 1, with 24 bases in between.